The sample holds many counts of the clone carrying this T cell receptor beta chain. Both iRepertoire HTBI primers and Arm-PCR of CDR3 regions were used to build the TCR beta libraries. TCRdb itself ran the multiplex PCR reads through MiXCR, one entry per CDR3 protein. This table holds around 460,000 distinct CDR3 sequences, about 22% found once. This entry is derived from a study of regulatory T cells in long-lasting Graves disease. V lost 5 bases and J lost 0; bases outside the gene matches: 9. The length of the CDR3 is 18 residues. Described time point: persistent/refractory GD, antithyroid drugs over 5 years with positive TRAb. Generation of the TCR library employed RNA extracted from PBMCs.

The clonotype originates from a female donor with Graves disease. The chain is built from TRBV12-3 or TRBV12-4 and TRBJ2-5; 13 positions match TRBD2. The sequences come from peripheral blood mononuclear cells (PBMCs), collected when the disease was refractory, from a patient treated with antithyroid drugs. CDR3 bases: TGTGCCAGCAGTGTTACTAGCGGGGGGGCCGGGTACCAAGAGACCCAGTACTTC. Translation gives CASSVTSGGAGYQETQYF.